This T cell receptor (beta chain) was found in a study of blood T cell repertoires in COVID-19 (dated by TCRdb to 2018 to 2020). About the study as a whole: Samples from collaborators originated in the United States, Italy and Spain and spanned both the acute and convalescent phases of COVID-19. The material from the prospective study consisted of cDNA or gDNA derived from T cells, B-cell-depleted T cells, or PBMCs. Where available, HLA class I and class II types were taken from metadata supplied by the sample provider and were not determined by assay-based typing. A freely available public database, intended as a resource for researchers studying the immune response to SARS-CoV-2, is where the repertoires were released. Deeply sampled blood TCRbeta repertoires from subjects exposed to, actively infected with, or recovered from COVID-19 were included in the dataset. A de-identified subject ID, COVID-19 status, age in years and sex were almost always included in the sample metadata. The samples were drawn from the first 160 participants of the ongoing ImmuneRACE study and from 1,200 or so subjects provided by 6 global collaborators. Overall results and qualifications from the work: The amount of clinical and demographic metadata varied by source and participant and was provided uncurated.

TCRbeta CDR3 regions were amplified from genomic DNA using the immunoSEQ Assay, a bias-controlled multiplex PCR. Per the source publication's procedure: The number of nucleated cells in each sample was estimated from the amplification of reference gene primers within the assay. To quantify the absolute abundance of each unique TCRbeta CDR3 rearrangement, sequence reads were collapsed and filtered. For each sample, productive Simpson clonality was calculated by taking the square root of Simpson's diversity index across productive rearrangements. TCRdb took over this immuneACCESS table, retaining in-frame rearrangements with V and J assigned. Such tables are incomplete; in checked studies, under half of the missing clones stem from an unresolved V gene, and the remainder is unexplained. V, J and clone size reflect that table, while D and trimming were determined from the DNA. The sample data list around 70,000 clones, and roughly 76% of these were observed just once. Clones ranked in the top ten supply about 20% of the sample.

Inclusive of the bounding cysteine and phenylalanine, the CDR3 is 15 residues long. The only DNA kept is the CDR3, 45 bases in frame from the first base. The CDR1 and CDR2 encoded by the germline V gene are SGHRS and YFSETQ. A distance of 11 bases separates the germline ends of V and J, which lose 4 bases and 1 base respectively. Each collaborating institution followed its own protocols to collect whole blood in K2EDTA tubes. For TCRbeta analysis, collaborator samples were shipped as frozen whole blood, as isolated PBMCs, or as DNA extracted from either sample type. Concerning this clone: The target of this receptor is not known. Base qualities are not at hand, and no much larger clone is one base apart.

Material for sequencing was peripheral blood. In this chain, TRBV5-1 is recombined with TRBJ2-2, and TRBD2 may be the D gene, going by 6 matching bases. The source is a woman in her sixties or seventies with acute or convalescent COVID-19. The CDR3 loop reads CASSPGLRNTGELFF. Read as DNA, the sequence is TGCGCCAGCAGCCCGGGACTTAGGAACACCGGGGAGCTGTTTTTT.